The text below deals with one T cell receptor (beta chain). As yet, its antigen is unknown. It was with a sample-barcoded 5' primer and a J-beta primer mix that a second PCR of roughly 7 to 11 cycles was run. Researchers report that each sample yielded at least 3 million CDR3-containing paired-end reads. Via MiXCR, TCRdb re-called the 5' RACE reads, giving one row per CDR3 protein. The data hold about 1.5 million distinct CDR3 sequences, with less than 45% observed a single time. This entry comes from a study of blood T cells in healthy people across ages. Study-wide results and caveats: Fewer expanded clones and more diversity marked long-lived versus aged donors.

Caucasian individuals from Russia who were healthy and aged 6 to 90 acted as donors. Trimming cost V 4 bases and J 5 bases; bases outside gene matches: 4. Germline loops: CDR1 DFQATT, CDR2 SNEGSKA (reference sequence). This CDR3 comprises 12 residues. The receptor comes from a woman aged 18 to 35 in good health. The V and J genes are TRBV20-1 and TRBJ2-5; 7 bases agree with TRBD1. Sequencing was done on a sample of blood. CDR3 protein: CSANDRVETQYF. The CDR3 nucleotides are TGCAGTGCTAATGACAGGGTGGAGACCCAGTACTTC.